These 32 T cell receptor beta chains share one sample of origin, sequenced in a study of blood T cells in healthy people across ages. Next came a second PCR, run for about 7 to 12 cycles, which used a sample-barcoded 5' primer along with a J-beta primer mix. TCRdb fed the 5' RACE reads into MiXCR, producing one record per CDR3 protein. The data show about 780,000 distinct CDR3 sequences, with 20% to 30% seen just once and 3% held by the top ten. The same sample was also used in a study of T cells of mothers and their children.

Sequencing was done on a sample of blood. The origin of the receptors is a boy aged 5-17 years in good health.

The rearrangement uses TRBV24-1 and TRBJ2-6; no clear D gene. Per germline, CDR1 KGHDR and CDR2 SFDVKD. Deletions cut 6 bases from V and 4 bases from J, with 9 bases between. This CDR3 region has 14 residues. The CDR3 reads CATSPRNGANVLTF. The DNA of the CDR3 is TGTGCCACCAGTCCCCGAAACGGGGCCAACGTCCTGACTTTC.

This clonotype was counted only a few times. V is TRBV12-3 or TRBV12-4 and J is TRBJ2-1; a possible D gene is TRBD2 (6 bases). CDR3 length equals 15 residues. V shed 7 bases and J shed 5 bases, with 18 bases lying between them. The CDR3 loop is CASIAGTAGDNEQFF. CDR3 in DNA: TGTGCCAGCATCGCCGGGACTGCGGGTGACAATGAGCAGTTCTTC.

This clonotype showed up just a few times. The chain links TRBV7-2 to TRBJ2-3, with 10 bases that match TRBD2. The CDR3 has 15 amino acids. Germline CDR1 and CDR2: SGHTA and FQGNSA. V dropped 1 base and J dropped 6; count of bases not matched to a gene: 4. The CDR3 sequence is CASSLERGGYDTQYF. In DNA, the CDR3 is TGTGCCAGCAGCTTAGAGCGGGGGGGTTACGATACGCAGTATTTT.

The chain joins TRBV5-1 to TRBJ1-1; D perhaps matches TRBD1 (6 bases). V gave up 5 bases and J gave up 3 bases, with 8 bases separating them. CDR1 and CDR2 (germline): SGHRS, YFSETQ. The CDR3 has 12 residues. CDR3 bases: TGCGCCAGCAGAGGGGGTGACACTGAAGCTTTCTTT. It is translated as CASRGGDTEAFF.

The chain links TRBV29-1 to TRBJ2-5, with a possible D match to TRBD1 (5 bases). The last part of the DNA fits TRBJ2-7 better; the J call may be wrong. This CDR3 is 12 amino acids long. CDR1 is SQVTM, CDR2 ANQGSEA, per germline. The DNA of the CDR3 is TGCAGCGTCCAAACAGGCTCCTACGAGCAGTACTTC. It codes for CSVQTGSYEQYF.

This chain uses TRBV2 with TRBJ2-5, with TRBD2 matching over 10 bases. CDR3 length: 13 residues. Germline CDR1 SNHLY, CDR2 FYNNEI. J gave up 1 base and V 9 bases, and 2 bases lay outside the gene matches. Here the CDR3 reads CARGLASQETQYF. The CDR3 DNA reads TGTGCCAGGGGACTAGCGAGCCAAGAGACCCAGTACTTC.

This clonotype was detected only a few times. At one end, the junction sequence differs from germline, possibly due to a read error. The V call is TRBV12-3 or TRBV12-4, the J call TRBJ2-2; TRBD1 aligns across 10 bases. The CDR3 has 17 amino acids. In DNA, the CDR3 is TGTGCCAGCAGCTTAGAGGACAGGGGGGGAGACACCGGGGAGCTGTTTTTT. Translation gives CASSLEDRGGDTGELFF.

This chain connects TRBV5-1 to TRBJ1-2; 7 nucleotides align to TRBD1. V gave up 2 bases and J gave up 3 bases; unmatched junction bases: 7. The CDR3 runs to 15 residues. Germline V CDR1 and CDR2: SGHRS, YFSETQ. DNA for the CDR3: TGCGCCAGCAGCTTTGGGGCCACAGGGGACTATGGCTACACCTTC. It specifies CASSFGATGDYGYTF. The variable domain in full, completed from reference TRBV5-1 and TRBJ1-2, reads KAGVTQTPRYLIKTRGQQVTLSCSPISGHRSVSWYQQTPGQGLQFLFEYFSETQRNKGNFPGRFSGRQFSNSRSEMNVSTLELGDSALYLCASSFGATGDYGYTFGSGTRLTVV.

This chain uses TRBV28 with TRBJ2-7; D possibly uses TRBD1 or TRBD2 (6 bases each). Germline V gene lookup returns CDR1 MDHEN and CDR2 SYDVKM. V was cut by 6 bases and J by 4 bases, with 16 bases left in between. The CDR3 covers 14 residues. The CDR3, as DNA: TGTGCCAGCAGAGTAGGAGGGGGAAAGTACGAGCAGTACTTC. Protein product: CASRVGGGKYEQYF.

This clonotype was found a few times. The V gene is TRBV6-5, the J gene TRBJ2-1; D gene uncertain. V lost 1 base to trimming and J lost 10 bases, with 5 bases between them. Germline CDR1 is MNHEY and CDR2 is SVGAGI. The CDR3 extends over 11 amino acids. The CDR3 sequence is CASSYLGEQFF. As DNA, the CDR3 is TGTGCCAGCAGTTACTTGGGCGAGCAGTTCTTC.

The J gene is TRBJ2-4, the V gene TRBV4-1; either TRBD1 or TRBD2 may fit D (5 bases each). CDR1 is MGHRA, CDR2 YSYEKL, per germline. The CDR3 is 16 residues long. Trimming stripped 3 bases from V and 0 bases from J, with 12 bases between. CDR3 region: CASSQGVGVAKNIQYF. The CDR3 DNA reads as TGCGCCAGCAGCCAGGGGGTGGGGGTAGCCAAAAACATTCAGTACTTC.

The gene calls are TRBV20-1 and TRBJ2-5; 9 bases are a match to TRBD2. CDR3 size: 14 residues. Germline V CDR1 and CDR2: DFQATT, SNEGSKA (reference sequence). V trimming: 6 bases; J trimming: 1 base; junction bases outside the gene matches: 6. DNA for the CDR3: TGCAGTGCAGGGACTAGCAGCCCCCAAGAGACCCAGTACTTC. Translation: CSAGTSSPQETQYF.

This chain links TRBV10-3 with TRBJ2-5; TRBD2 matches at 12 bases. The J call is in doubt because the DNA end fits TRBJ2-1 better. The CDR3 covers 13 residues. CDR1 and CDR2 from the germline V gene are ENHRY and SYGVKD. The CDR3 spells CAIELAGGGEQFF. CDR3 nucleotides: TGTGCCATCGAACTAGCGGGGGGCGGGGAGCAGTTCTTC.

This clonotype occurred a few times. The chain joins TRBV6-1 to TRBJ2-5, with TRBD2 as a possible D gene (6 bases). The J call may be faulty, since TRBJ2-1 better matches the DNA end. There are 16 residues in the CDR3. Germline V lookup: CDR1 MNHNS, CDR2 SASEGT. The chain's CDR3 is CASSRDSRGPYNEQFF. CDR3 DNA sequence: TGTGCCAGCAGTCGGGACTCCCGGGGCCCCTACAATGAGCAGTTCTTC.

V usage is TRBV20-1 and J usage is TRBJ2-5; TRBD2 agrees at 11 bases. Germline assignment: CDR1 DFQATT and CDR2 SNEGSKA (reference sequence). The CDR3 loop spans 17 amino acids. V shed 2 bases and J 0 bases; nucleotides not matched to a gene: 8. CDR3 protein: CSARRRELAGDQETQYF. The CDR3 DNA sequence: TGCAGTGCTAGAAGGAGGGAACTAGCGGGGGACCAAGAGACCCAGTACTTC.

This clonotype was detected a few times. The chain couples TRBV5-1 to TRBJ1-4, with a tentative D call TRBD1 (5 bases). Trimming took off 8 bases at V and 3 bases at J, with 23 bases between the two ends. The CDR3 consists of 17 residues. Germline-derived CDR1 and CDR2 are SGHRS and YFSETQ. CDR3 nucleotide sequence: TGCGCCAGTAAAACCGGGACCTCGTCCGGGGCTAATGAAAAACTGTTTTTT. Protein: CASKTGTSSGANEKLFF.

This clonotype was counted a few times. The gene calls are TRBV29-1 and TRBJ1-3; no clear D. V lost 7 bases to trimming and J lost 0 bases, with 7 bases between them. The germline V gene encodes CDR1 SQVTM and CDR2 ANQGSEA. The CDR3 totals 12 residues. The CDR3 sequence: CSAGSSGNTIYF. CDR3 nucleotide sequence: TGCAGCGCGGGGTCCTCTGGAAACACCATATATTTT.

CDR3 nucleotides: TGTGCCAGCAGCCGTTTGGACGCGAGCTCCTATAATTCACCCCTCCACTTT. Amino acids: CASSRLDASSYNSPLHF. The V and J genes are TRBV2 and TRBJ1-6; D gene unclear. Looked up from germline, CDR1 is SNHLY and CDR2 is FYNNEI. The CDR3 runs 17 residues. Trimming removed 6 bases from V and 0 bases from J, with 15 bases in between.

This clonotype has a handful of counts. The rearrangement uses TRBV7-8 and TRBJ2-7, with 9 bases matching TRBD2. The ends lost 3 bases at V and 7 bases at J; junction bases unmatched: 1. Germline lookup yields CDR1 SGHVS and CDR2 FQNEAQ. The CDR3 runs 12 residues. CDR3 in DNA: TGTGCCAGCAGCTTTCTAGCGGGGGAGCAGTACTTC. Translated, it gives CASSFLAGEQYF.

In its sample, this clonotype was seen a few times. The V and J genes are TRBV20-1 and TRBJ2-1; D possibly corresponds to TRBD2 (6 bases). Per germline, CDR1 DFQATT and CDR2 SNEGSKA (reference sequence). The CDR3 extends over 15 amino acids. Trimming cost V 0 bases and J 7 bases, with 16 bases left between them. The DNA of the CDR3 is TGCAGTGCTAGAGATCCGGGACTGGTATGGAATGAGCAGTTCTTC. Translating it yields CSARDPGLVWNEQFF.

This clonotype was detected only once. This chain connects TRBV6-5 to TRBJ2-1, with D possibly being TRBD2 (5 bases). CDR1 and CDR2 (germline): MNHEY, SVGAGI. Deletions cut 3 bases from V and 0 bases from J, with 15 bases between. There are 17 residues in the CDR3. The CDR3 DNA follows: TGTGCCAGCAGTTATCCCTTTGGTGGGAGCTCCTACAATGAGCAGTTCTTC. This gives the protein CASSYPFGGSSYNEQFF.

The CDR3 nucleotides read TGTGCCAGCAGGAAGGCAGGGGTCGTTGGGAAACTGTTTTTT. Its translation: CASRKAGVVGKLFF. The rearrangement joins TRBV2 to TRBJ1-4; the D gene is possibly TRBD1 (6 bases). Germline V gives CDR1 SNHLY, CDR2 FYNNEI. The CDR3 is 14 residues long. Deletions cut 6 bases from V and 11 bases from J, with 19 bases between.

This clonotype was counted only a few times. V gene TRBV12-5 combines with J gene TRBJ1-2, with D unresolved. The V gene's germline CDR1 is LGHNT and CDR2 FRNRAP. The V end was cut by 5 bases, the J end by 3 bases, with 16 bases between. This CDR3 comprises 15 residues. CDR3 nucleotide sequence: TGTGCTAGTGGTCCACCCCCGGACGGAGACTATGGCTACACCTTC. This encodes CASGPPPDGDYGYTF.

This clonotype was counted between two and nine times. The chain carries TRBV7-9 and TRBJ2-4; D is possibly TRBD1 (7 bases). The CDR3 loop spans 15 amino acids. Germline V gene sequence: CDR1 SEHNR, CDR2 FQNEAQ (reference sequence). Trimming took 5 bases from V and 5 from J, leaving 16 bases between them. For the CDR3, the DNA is TGTGCCAGCAGCACTTCCTCAGGGGGGCAAAACATTCAGTACTTC. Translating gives CASSTSSGGQNIQYF. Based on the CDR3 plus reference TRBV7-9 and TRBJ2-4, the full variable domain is DTGVSQNPRHKITKRGQNVTFRCDPISEHNRLYWYRQTLGQGPEFLTYFQNEAQLEKSRLLSDRFSAERPKGSFSTLEIQRTEQGDSAMYLCASSTSSGGQNIQYFGAGTRLSVL.

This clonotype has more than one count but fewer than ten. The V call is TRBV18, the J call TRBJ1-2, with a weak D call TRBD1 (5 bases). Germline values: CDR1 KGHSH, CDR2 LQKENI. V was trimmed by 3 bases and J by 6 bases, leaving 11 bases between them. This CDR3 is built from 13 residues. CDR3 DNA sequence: TGTGCCAGCTCACCCGACAGCGAAAATGGCTACACCTTC. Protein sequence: CASSPDSENGYTF.

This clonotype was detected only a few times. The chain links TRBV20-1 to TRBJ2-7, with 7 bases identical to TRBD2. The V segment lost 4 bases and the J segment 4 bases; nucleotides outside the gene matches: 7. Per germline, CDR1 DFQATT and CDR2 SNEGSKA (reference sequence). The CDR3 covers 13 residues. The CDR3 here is CSATEMGLYEQYF. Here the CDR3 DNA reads TGCAGTGCTACAGAGATGGGACTATACGAGCAGTACTTC.

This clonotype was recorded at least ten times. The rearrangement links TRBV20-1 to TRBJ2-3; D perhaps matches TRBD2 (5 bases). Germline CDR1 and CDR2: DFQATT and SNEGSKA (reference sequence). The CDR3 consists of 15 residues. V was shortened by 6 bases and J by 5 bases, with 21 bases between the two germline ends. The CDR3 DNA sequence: TGCAGTGCCACCCCCGACGTTTCAGGAGGAGATACGCAGTATTTT. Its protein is CSATPDVSGGDTQYF.

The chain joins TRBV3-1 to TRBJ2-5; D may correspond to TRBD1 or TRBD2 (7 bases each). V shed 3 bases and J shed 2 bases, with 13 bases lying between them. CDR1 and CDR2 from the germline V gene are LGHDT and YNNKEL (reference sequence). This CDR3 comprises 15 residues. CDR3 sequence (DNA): TGTGCCAGCAGCCAGGGGAGGGGGCCTCAAGAGACCCAGTACTTC. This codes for CASSQGRGPQETQYF.

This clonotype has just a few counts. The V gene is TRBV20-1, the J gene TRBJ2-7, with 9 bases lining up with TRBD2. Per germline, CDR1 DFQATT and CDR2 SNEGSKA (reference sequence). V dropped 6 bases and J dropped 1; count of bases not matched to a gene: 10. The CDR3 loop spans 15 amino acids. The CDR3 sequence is CSALRGGVFSYEQYF. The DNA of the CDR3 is TGCAGTGCCCTGCGGGGGGGCGTTTTTTCCTACGAGCAGTACTTC.

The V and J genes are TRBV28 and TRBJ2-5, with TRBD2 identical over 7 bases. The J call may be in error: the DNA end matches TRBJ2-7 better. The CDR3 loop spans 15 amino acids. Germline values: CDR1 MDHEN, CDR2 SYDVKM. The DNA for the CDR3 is TGTGCCAGCAGTTTTGGGCTAGCGGCCTACTACGAGCAGTACTTC. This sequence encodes CASSFGLAAYYEQYF.

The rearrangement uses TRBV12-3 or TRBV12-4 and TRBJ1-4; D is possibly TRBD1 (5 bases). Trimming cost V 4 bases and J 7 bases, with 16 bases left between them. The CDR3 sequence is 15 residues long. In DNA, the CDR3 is TGTGCCAGCAGTTCAAATAAAGGGGTCAGTGAAAAACTGTTTTTT. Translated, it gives CASSSNKGVSEKLFF.

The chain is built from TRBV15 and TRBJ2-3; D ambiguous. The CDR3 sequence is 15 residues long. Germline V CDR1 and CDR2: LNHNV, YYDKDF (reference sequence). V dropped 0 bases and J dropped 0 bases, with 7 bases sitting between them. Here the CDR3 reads CATSRDASSTDTQYF. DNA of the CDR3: TGTGCCACCAGCAGAGATGCCTCCAGCACAGATACGCAGTATTTT.